This T cell receptor beta chain was captured by sequencing in a study of high-grade serous ovarian cancer treatment subgroups. The overall study: Each sample yielded on average about 7,000 unique TCR beta rearrangements from roughly 15,000 reads. Broader study findings: The analyses considered CDR3 and ignored CDR1 and CDR2. Same-patient tumor repertoires overlapped at roughly 0.095 to 0.8; different patients barely overlapped.

A word on this clone: The antigen remains unidentified.

The tumor samples were collected prior to definitive surgery or chemotherapy. Sequencing was performed with immunoSEQ multiplex PCR; in TCRdb, only in-frame clones are kept and a portion is missing. The sample records over 2,500 clones, 70% to 80% being singletons. V was pared by 6 bases and J by 4 bases, with 14 bases of the junction left unmatched. Germline loops: CDR1 MDHEN, CDR2 SYDVKM. There are 17 residues in the CDR3. The chain joins TRBV28 to TRBJ2-1; 8 positions agree with TRBD2. The origin of this receptor is a human donor with high-grade serous ovarian cancer. The sample comprised tumor tissue. This CDR3 reads CASRTDEAGAIYNEQFF. Here the CDR3 DNA reads TGTGCCAGCAGAACAGACGAAGCGGGAGCGATTTACAATGAGCAGTTCTTC.